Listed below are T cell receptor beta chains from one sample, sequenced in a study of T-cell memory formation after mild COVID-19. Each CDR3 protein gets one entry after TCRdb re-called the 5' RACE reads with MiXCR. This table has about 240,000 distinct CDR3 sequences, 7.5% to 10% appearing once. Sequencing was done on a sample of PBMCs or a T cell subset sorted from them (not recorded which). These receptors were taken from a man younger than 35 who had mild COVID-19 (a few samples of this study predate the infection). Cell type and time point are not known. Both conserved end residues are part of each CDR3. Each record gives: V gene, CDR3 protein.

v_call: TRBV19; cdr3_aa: CASSIWGTDTQYF
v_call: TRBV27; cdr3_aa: CASSSPASLETQYF
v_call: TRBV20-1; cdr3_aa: CSARVAAGTDGYTF
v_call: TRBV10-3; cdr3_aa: CAISESGADTQYF
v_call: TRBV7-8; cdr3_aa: CASSLGALGVLDRYEQYF
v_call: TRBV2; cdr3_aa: CASSGTGGNQPQHF
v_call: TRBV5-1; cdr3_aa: CASSLGQGEKLFF
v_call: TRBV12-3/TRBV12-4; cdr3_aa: CASSFGRGFGKLFF
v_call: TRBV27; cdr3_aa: CASSSKGVSGGYTF
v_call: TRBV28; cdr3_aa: CASSWGQGNYGYTF
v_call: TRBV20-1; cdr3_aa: CSARDRTGGFYNEQFF
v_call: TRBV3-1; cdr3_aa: CASSPDWDSRNEKLFF
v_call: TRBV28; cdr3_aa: CASSSRGGSQETQYF
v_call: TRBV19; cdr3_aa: CASSTGVGSEQFF
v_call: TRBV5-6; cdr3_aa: CASSLVGSNYEQYF
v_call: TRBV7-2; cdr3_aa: CASSLGTSGRTDTQYF
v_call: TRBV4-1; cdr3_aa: CASSQVNTEAFF
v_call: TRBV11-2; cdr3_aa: CASSLSWQDKAFF
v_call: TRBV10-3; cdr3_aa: CAINTGTGNNEQFF
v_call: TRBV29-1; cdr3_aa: CSVGGQGQTQYF
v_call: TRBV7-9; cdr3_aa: CASTYLNYRWEANVLTF
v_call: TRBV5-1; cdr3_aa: CASSWTEGGTGELFF
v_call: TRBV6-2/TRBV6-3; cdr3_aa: CASSARLAGEETQYF
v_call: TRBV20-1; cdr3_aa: CSARGQESSYEQYF
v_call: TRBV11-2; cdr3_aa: CASSFIAGNTEAFF
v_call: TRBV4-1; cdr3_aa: CASSQVPGQGHYEQYF
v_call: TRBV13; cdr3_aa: CASSFRQEVSAGELFF
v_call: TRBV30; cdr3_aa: CAWNPGTDSTDTQYF
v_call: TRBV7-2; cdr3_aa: CASSLVAGGKTQYF
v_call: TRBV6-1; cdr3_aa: CASSEYVGELFF
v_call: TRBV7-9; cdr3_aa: CASSPGVYFTDTQYF
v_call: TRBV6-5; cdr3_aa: CASSNEAGNQPQHF
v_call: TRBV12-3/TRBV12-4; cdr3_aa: CASSLQRYNPGELFF
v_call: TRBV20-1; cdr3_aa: CSARRGTETQYF
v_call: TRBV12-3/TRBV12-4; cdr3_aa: CASSAPSVDTQYF
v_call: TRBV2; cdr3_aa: CASSLARGVFITDTQYF
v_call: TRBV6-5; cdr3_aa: CASSYFGQLHF
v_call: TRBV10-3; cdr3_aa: CAIRWGDGYTF
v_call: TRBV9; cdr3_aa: CASSVYGDNEQFF
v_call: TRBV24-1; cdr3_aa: CATSGTPSYEQFF
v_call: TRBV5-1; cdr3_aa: CASSLGQGGSYNEQFF
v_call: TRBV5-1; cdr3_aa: CASSPKTSASYNEQFF
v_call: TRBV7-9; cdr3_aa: CASSLAGSRGYGYTF
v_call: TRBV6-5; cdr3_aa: CASSYSILGRTQYF
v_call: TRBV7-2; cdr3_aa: CASSLIQGFMNTEAFF